Below, 25 T cell receptor beta chains from the same sample are listed, as sequenced in a study of T cells after yellow fever vaccination. A single record per CDR3 protein comes from TCRdb applying MiXCR to the 5' RACE reads. Found here are hundreds of thousands of distinct CDR3 sequences, roughly 14% of them singletons; the top ten hold over 12%. The source material was PBMCs, sampled on the day of the yellow fever booster vaccination. Receptors originate from a man aged 30 to 39 who received the YFV17D yellow fever vaccine.

The sample holds a few counts of this clonotype. The chain uses TRBV7-2 and TRBJ2-5, with 11 bases aligning to TRBD2. There are 16 residues in the CDR3. Germline lookup yields CDR1 SGHTA and CDR2 FQGNSA. The V and J ends lost 0 bases and 2 bases, in that order; junction bases with no gene match: 2. DNA of the CDR3: TGTGCCAGCAGCTTAGCTAGCGGGAGGGGACAAGAGACCCAGTACTTC. It translates to CASSLASGRGQETQYF.

This clonotype has just a few counts. The CDR3: CASKPGGTSGSTDTQYF. CDR3 coding DNA: TGTGCCAGCAAACCCGGGGGAACTAGCGGGAGCACAGATACGCAGTATTTT. The chain recombines TRBV28 with TRBJ2-3, with TRBD2 matching over 9 bases. The germline V gene encodes CDR1 MDHEN and CDR2 SYDVKM. CDR3 length equals 17 residues. The V gene end was trimmed by 7 bases and the J gene end by 0 bases; junction bases not matched to a gene: 11. Together with reference TRBV28 and TRBJ2-3, the CDR3 gives the full variable domain: DVKVTQSSRYLVKRTGEKVFLECVQDMDHENMFWYRQDPGLGLRLIYFSYDVKMKEKGDIPEGYSVSREKKERFSLILESASTNQTSMYLCASKPGGTSGSTDTQYFGPGTRLTVL.

The chain recombines TRBV11-2 with TRBJ2-3; TRBD2 might be the D (5 bases). The germline CDR1 and CDR2 sequences are SGHAT and FQNNGV. Trimming took off 5 bases at V and 5 bases at J, with 14 bases between the two ends. This CDR3 comprises 14 residues. In DNA, the CDR3 is TGTGCCAGCAGCCGGAGGCCTAGTGGAGATACGCAGTATTTT. It specifies CASSRRPSGDTQYF.

The rearrangement uses TRBV9 and TRBJ1-4; 10 positions agree with TRBD1. The germline V gene has CDR1 SGDLS and CDR2 YYNGEE. CDR3 length: 14 amino acids. V shed 6 bases and J 5 bases; nucleotides not matched to a gene: 4. This CDR3 is CASTGGQGNEKLFF. The CDR3 nucleotides read TGTGCCAGCACCGGGGGACAGGGGAATGAAAAACTGTTTTTT.

This clonotype was detected only a few times. The gene calls are TRBV6-2 or TRBV6-3 and TRBJ2-2; D gene ambiguous. Trimming stripped 7 bases from V and 2 bases from J, with 8 bases between. The CDR3 has 13 residues. Germline V gene lookup returns CDR1 MNHEY and CDR2 SVGEGT. The CDR3 protein is CASISPNTGELFF. The CDR3 region has the DNA TGTGCCAGCATTAGTCCTAACACCGGGGAGCTGTTTTTT.

The rearrangement joins TRBV6-5 to TRBJ2-2; D could derive from TRBD1 or TRBD2 (7 bases each). The CDR3 sequence is 16 residues long. V was cut by 2 bases and J by 1 base, with 11 bases left in between. Germline CDR1 is MNHEY and CDR2 is SVGAGI. The CDR3 loop reads CASSYARGGNTGELFF. The CDR3 DNA reads as TGTGCCAGCAGTTACGCCAGGGGGGGGAACACCGGGGAGCTGTTTTTT.

This chain links TRBV18 with TRBJ2-1, with D uncertain. Germline loops: CDR1 KGHSH, CDR2 LQKENI. V was clipped by 2 bases and J by 6 bases, with 8 bases between them. The CDR3 has 13 amino acids. The CDR3 loop reads CASSPATLNEQFF. As DNA, the CDR3 is TGTGCCAGCTCACCAGCGACTCTCAATGAGCAGTTCTTC.

The rearrangement uses TRBV7-9 and TRBJ2-3; the match to TRBD2 covers 16 bases. V lost 5 bases, J lost 5 bases, and 4 bases stayed unmatched. Germline lookup yields CDR1 SEHNR and CDR2 FQNEAQ (reference sequence). This CDR3 is 16 amino acids long. The CDR3 DNA sequence: TGTGCCAGCAGCGAGGGACTAGCGGGAGGGCAAGATACGCAGTATTTT. This codes for CASSEGLAGGQDTQYF.

J is TRBJ2-1 and V is TRBV19; 7 nucleotides line up with TRBD1. This CDR3 region has 13 residues. Looked up from germline, CDR1 is LNHDA and CDR2 is SQIVND (reference sequence). V trimming: 7 bases; J trimming: 5 bases; junction bases outside the gene matches: 5. The CDR3 here is CASIDRVDNEQFF. The CDR3 DNA follows: TGTGCCAGTATCGACAGGGTGGACAATGAGCAGTTCTTC.

CDR3 in amino acids: CATSRGLDSNQPQHF. In DNA, the CDR3 is TGTGCCACCAGCAGAGGCTTGGATAGCAATCAGCCCCAGCATTTT. The rearrangement joins TRBV15 to TRBJ1-5; D not resolved. The CDR3 sequence is 15 residues long. The ends were cut back, 1 base at V and 0 bases at J, with 7 bases in the middle. The germline gives CDR1 LNHNV, CDR2 YYDKDF (reference sequence).

The sample holds many counts of this clonotype. The chain recombines TRBV12-3 or TRBV12-4 with TRBJ2-5, with D hard to call. This CDR3 comprises 12 residues. V lost 6 bases to trimming and J lost 5 bases, with 10 bases between them. CDR3 nucleotides: TGTGCCAGCAGCTCCACCAGGGAGACCCAGTACTTC. It codes for CASSSTRETQYF.

The rearrangement uses TRBV10-3 and TRBJ2-7, with D maybe TRBD2 (5 bases). This CDR3 is 12 amino acids long. The germline gives CDR1 ENHRY, CDR2 SYGVKD. V gave up 4 bases and J gave up 5 bases, with 9 bases separating them. Here the CDR3 reads CAISVEGNEQYF. In nucleotides, the CDR3 is TGTGCCATCAGTGTCGAGGGAAACGAGCAGTACTTC.

The V call is TRBV7-9, the J call TRBJ2-7; maybe TRBD1 (6 bases). This CDR3 region has 13 residues. Trimming stripped 9 bases from V and 6 bases from J, with 18 bases between. Germline V gene sequence: CDR1 SEHNR, CDR2 FQNEAQ (reference sequence). Here the CDR3 DNA reads TGTGCCAGTAGTCTCACAGGGCCCAGCGAGCAGTACTTC. Translated, it gives CASSLTGPSEQYF.

The chain is built from TRBV6-2 or TRBV6-3 and TRBJ2-1; 7 bases align to TRBD2. The CDR3 runs to 16 residues. Germline V CDR1 and CDR2: MNHEY, SVGEGT. With 2 bases clipped from V and 0 bases from J, the junction kept 4 bases outside the gene matches. The CDR3 DNA reads as TGTGCCAGCAGTTACCGGCCTAGCGGCTCCTACAATGAGCAGTTCTTC. This gives the protein CASSYRPSGSYNEQFF.

The V and J genes are TRBV29-1 and TRBJ2-7; 7 nucleotides align to TRBD2. The length of the CDR3 is 14 residues. J gave up 9 bases and V 5 bases, and 16 bases lay outside the gene matches. Germline CDR1 SQVTM, CDR2 ANQGSEA. CDR3 residues: CSVRRDQLGEGQYF. CDR3 sequence (DNA): TGCAGCGTTCGCCGGGACCAACTTGGGGAGGGGCAGTACTTC.

J is TRBJ2-6 and V is TRBV20-1; D is unclear. Germline-derived CDR1 and CDR2 are DFQATT and SNEGSKA (reference sequence). The CDR3 covers 14 residues. V was pared by 4 bases and J by 0 bases, with 7 bases between. CDR3 in amino acids: CSATPSSGANVLTF. The DNA for the CDR3 is TGCAGTGCTACACCGAGCTCTGGGGCCAACGTCCTGACTTTC.

This rearrangement joins TRBV7-6 to TRBJ2-1; 8 bases align to TRBD2. Germline assignment: CDR1 SGHVS and CDR2 FNYEAQ. The V gene end was trimmed by 3 bases and the J gene end by 7 bases; junction bases not matched to a gene: 2. The CDR3 length is 13 residues. CDR3 coding DNA: TGTGCCAGCAGCTTCCGACTAGCGAATGAGCAGTTCTTC. Protein product: CASSFRLANEQFF. Combining the CDR3 with reference TRBV7-6 and TRBJ2-1 gives the whole variable domain GAGVSQSPRYKVTKRGQDVALRCDPISGHVSLYWYRQALGQGPEFLTYFNYEAQQDKSGLPNDRFSAERPEGSISTLTIQRTEQRDSAMYRCASSFRLANEQFFGPGTRLTVL.

This clonotype was recorded a few times. This rearrangement joins TRBV5-1 to TRBJ2-7; 12 bases fit TRBD1. The trim removed 4 bases at V and 6 bases at J, leaving 8 bases unmatched. CDR3 length equals 15 residues. CDR1 is SGHRS, CDR2 YFSETQ, per germline. The CDR3 spells CASSRYGTGGLEQYF. CDR3 nucleotides: TGCGCCAGCAGCCGCTATGGGACAGGGGGCCTCGAGCAGTACTTC.

V and J are TRBV6-2 or TRBV6-3 and TRBJ1-2; TRBD1 might be the D (5 bases). The length of the CDR3 is 13 residues. Deletions cut 6 bases from V and 6 bases from J, with 14 bases between. The germline CDR1 and CDR2 sequences are MNHEY and SVGEGT. The CDR3 DNA follows: TGTGCCAGCAGACGACTAAAGGGACATGGCTACACCTTC. It encodes CASRRLKGHGYTF.

This clonotype was recorded only once. CDR3 amino acids: CASSEYVRSGYTF. CDR3 in DNA: TGTGCCAGCAGTGAATATGTGAGGAGTGGCTACACCTTC. This chain uses TRBV25-1 with TRBJ1-2; D remains unclear. The germline gives CDR1 MGHDK, CDR2 SYGVNS. This CDR3 comprises 13 residues. V lost 0 bases, J lost 7 bases, and 9 bases lay in between.

The gene calls are TRBV2 and TRBJ1-5, with 7 nucleotides matching TRBD1. Per germline, CDR1 SNHLY and CDR2 FYNNEI. CDR3 length: 15 residues. The V gene end was trimmed by 3 bases and the J gene end by 5 bases; junction bases not matched to a gene: 7. CDR3 residues: CASSDPYQGDQPQHF. CDR3 DNA: TGTGCCAGCAGTGACCCCTACCAGGGGGATCAGCCCCAGCATTTT.

This clonotype came up a few times. CDR3 nucleotides: TGTGCCAGCAGCTTTTCGGTTAATGCGGGCACAGATACGCAGTATTTT. Translating gives CASSFSVNAGTDTQYF. This chain joins TRBV7-2 and TRBJ2-3; D not resolved. CDR1 SGHTA and CDR2 FQGNSA come from the germline V gene. V lost 3 bases and J 1 base, leaving 14 bases between the germline ends. The CDR3 runs to 16 residues.

The chain combines TRBV7-2 with TRBJ2-2; the D gene is possibly TRBD2 (5 bases). Germline V gene data show CDR1 as SGHTA and CDR2 as FQGNSA. V lost 7 bases to trimming and J lost 1 base, with 10 bases between them. CDR3 length equals 14 residues. The CDR3 coding sequence is TGTGCCAGCACGGGAACCAGGAACACCGGGGAGCTGTTTTTT. It encodes CASTGTRNTGELFF.

This clonotype was found a few times. The chain is built from TRBV5-5 and TRBJ2-3; D perhaps matches TRBD2 (6 bases). The CDR3 sequence is 15 residues long. Trimming shortened V by 0 bases and J by 1 base, and 9 bases separated the two germline ends. CDR1 and CDR2 from the germline V gene are SGHKS and YYEKEE (reference sequence). The CDR3 region is CASSLEQRGTDTQYF. The CDR3 DNA is TGTGCCAGCAGCTTGGAACAGCGGGGCACAGATACGCAGTATTTT.

This clonotype showed up just once. V and J are TRBV7-9 and TRBJ2-3, with D unclear. The CDR3 is 16 residues long. Trimming stripped 4 bases from V and 13 bases from J, with 27 bases between. The germline V gene encodes CDR1 SEHNR and CDR2 FQNEAQ (reference sequence). CDR3: CASSSLRPGQYHTEYF. DNA for the CDR3: TGTGCCAGCAGCTCCCTACGCCCGGGCCAGTACCACACAGAGTATTTT.